The clone carrying this TCR beta chain has ten or more counts. Its specificity is not known. Deletions cut 1 base from V and 1 base from J, with 13 bases between. CDR1 is DFQATT and CDR2 is SNEGSKA in the germline V gene (reference sequence). There are 15 residues in the CDR3. The cDNA was generated through 5'RACE incorporating 10-nucleotide random UMIs. A single run covered 15-18 subjects with over 180 million TCR-beta sequences. TCRdb re-called the 5' RACE reads through MiXCR, storing one row per CDR3 protein. The table has about 74,000 distinct CDR3 sequences, 5.2% seen once. The sample belongs to a study of neurological immune-mediated disorders. Study-wide points: Subjects shared no identical expanded-clone CDR3 amino acid sequences, suggesting private TCR-beta repertoires in all groups. When the repertoires were sorted by phylogenetic grouping, those of 18 of 34 multiple sclerosis patients ended up in one related-CDR3 cluster, a possible signature.

Material for sequencing was PBMCs. The source of this sequence is a man in his late teens or twenties with multiple sclerosis. V and J are TRBV20-1 and TRBJ1-1; D possibly corresponds to TRBD1 (5 bases). CDR3 sequence (DNA): TGCAGTGCTAGAGGGGGACGGGCGTCGAACACTGAAGCTTTCTTT. This gives the protein CSARGGRASNTEAFF.